This T cell receptor (beta chain) was sequenced during a study of CD8+CD57+ T cells in acquired aplastic anemia. Study-wide context: Each DNA sample taken from sorted CD4+ and CD8+ cells came to about 3 ug on average. Study-wide points: Controls and patients did not differ significantly in CD8+ Simpson's diversity.

Between the trimmed V and J ends, which lost 2 bases and 10 bases, there was a span of 15 bases. The CDR3 totals 15 residues. Germline V gene lookup returns CDR1 MGHDK and CDR2 SYGVNS. Profiling that covered TCR beta VDJ and CDR3 relied on genomic DNA as its template. TCRdb re-called the reads through MiXCR, storing one row per CDR3 protein. The sample lists about 130,000 distinct CDR3 sequences; 48% were seen once. On this clonotype: Antigen unknown.

This sequence was found in a human donor in good health, serving as a control. V usage is TRBV25-1 and J usage is TRBJ1-6; D uncertain. Sequencing input: sorted CD4+, CD8+, or CD8+CD57+ T cells (not recorded which) from PBMCs. In DNA form, the CDR3 reads TGTGCCAGCAGTGAAGGCCAGAGGGTTTCGTCACCCCTCCACTTT. Protein: CASSEGQRVSSPLHF.